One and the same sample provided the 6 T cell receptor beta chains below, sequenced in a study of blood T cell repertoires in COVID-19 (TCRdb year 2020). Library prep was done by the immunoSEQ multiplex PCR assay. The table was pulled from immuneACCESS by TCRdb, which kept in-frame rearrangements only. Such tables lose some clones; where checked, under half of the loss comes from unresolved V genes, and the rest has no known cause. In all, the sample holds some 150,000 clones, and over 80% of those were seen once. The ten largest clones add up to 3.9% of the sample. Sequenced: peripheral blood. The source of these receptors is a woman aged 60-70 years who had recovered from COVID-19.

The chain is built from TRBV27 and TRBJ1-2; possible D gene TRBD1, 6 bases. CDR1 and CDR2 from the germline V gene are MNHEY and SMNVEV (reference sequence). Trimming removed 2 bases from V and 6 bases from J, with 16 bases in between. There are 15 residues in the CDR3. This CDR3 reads CASSLQTGRVDGYTF. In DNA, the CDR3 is TGTGCCAGCAGTTTACAAACAGGGCGGGTGGATGGCTACACCTTC.

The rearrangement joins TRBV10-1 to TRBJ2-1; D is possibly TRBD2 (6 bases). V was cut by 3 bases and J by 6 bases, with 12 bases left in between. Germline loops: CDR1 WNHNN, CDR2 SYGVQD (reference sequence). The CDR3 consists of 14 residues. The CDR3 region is CASSEIPGVNEQFF. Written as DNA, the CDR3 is TGCGCCAGCAGTGAAATCCCGGGGGTCAATGAGCAGTTCTTC.

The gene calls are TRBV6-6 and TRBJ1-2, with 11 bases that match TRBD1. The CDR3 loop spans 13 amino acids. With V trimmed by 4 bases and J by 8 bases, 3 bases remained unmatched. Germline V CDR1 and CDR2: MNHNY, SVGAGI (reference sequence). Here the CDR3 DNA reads TGTGCCAGCAGTTTGGGACAGGGGGACGGCTACACCTTC. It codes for CASSLGQGDGYTF.

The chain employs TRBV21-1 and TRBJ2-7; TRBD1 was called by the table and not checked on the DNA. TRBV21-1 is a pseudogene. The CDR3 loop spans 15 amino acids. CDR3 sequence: CASTKTRDSAYEQYF. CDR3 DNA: TGTGCCAGCACCAAGACCCGGGACAGTGCATACGAGCAGTACTTC.

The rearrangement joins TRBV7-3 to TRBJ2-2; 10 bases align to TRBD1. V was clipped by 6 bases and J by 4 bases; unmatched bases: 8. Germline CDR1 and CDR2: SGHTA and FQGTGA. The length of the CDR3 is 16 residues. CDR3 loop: CASSSPGTGATGELFF. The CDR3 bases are TGTGCCAGCAGTTCTCCCGGGACAGGGGCCACCGGGGAGCTGTTTTTT.

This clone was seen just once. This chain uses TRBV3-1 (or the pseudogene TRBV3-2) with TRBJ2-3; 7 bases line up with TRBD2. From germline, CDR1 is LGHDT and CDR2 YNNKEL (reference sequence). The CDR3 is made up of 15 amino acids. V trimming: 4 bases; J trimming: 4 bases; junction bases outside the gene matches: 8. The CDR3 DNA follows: TGTGCCAGCAGCCTTAGCGGGTCAGTGGCAGATACGCAGTATTTT. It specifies CASSLSGSVADTQYF.